This entry features one T cell receptor beta chain sequence. This entry is derived from a study of cytomegalovirus exposure and HLA in healthy donors. 60 Vbeta and 13 Jbeta primers were used in PCR. Only in-frame clones appear in the TCRdb table, and some are missing; sequencing was by immunoSEQ multiplex PCR. The sample holds under 200,000 clones, 79% seen once. The germline V gene has CDR1 SGHTS and CDR2 YDEGEE. The CDR3 extends over 13 amino acids. V lost 4 bases and J lost 5; bases outside the gene matches: 5. This receptor was identified in a young woman in good health and CMV-seropositive. V gene TRBV5-8 combines with J gene TRBJ2-5; 7 bases agree with TRBD1. The sequencing input was PBMCs. CDR3 residues: CASSPQGTETQYF. The CDR3 nucleotides are TGTGCCAGCAGCCCACAGGGGACGGAGACCCAGTACTTC.